This TCR beta chain was identified during a study of control samples from healthy donors and cancer patients. The table came from immunoSEQ multiplex PCR; TCRdb's copy has only in-frame clones and leaves some out. Of 95,000 to 100,000 clones detected, roughly 91% appear once; the ten largest clones hold approximately 8.4%. Trimming cost V 6 bases and J 9 bases; bases outside gene matches: 12. The germline V gene encodes CDR1 MNHEY and CDR2 SMNVEV (reference sequence). The CDR3 spans 14 residues. Input material: blood. This receptor was taken from a man in his thirties or forties in good health. The rearrangement uses TRBV27 and TRBJ2-5; 8 nucleotides align to TRBD1. As DNA, the CDR3 is TGTGCCAGCAGACTCGGGACAGGCCATGGGGCCCAGTACTTC. Protein sequence: CASRLGTGHGAQYF.